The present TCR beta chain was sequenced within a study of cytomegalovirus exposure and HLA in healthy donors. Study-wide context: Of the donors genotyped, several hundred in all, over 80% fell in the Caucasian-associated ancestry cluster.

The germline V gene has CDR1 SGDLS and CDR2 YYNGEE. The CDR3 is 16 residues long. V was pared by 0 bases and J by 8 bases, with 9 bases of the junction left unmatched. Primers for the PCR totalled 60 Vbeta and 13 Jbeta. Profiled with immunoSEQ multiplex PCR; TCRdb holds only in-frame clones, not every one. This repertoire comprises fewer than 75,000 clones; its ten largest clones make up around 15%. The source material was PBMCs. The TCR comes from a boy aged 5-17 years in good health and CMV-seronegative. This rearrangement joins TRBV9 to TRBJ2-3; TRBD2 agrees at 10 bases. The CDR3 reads CASSVGTSGREVTQYF. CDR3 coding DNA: TGTGCCAGCAGCGTAGGGACTAGCGGTCGTGAGGTTACGCAGTATTTT.